This TCR beta chain was retrieved from a study of T cell responses to AZD1222 COVID-19 vaccine. Points from the study as a whole: White British people made up most donors, females outnumbered males, and clonal diversity was possibly underestimated.

Only one count was recorded for this clone. What it binds is unknown. The CDR3 extends over 12 amino acids. Trimming at V came to 5 bases and at J to 10 bases, leaving 4 bases not matched to a gene. Germline CDR1 is SGHTA and CDR2 is FQGTGA. Some clones are missing from TCRdb's copy, which holds only in-frame ones; the method was immunoSEQ multiplex PCR. The data contain some 140,000 clones, 70% to 90% of them singletons. The receptor's source is an adult in good health. The specimen comprised peripheral blood, sampled on day 0 of AZD1222 vaccination. The chain couples TRBV7-3 to TRBJ2-7; TRBD1 agrees at 11 bases. This CDR3 is CASSLGQGAQYF. The CDR3 DNA sequence: TGTGCCAGCAGCCTCGGACAGGGGGCACAGTACTTC.